This T cell receptor beta chain was retrieved from a study of blood T cell repertoires in COVID-19. Study as a whole: Acute and convalescent COVID-19 specimens originated in the United States, Italy and Spain. From T cells, B-cell-depleted T cells, or PBMCs came the material, which was cDNA or gDNA.

Original analysis: By means of reference gene primer amplification, nucleated cell counts were estimated. Libraries were prepared by immunoSEQ multiplex PCR; TCRdb keeps only in-frame clonotypes and omits some of them. Clone size and V and J calls were adopted from that table, with D and trimming inferred from the DNA. The sample yields 200,000 to 250,000 clones, roughly 80% seen once. Sequencing was done on a sample of peripheral blood. This TCR came from a woman younger than 30 with acute or convalescent COVID-19.

The CDR3 protein is CASSLGEINEKLFF. CDR3 nucleotides: TGCGCCAGCAGCTTGGGGGAGATTAATGAAAAACTGTTTTTT. This chain links TRBV5-1 with TRBJ1-4, with D unclear. V was pared by 0 bases and J by 4 bases, with 7 bases between. The CDR3 has 14 residues. Germline V gives CDR1 SGHRS, CDR2 YFSETQ.